This paragraph reports one T cell receptor beta chain. Under the authors' procedure: Estimated nucleated cell counts came from reference gene primer amplification. The data were produced by immunoSEQ multiplex PCR, yet TCRdb's version contains in-frame clones alone and is incomplete. That table is the source of V, J and clone size, and D and trimming were worked out from the DNA. Counted here are about 150,000 clones, around 84% occurring once; the ten biggest clones make up 8.3%. These data are taken from a study of blood T cell repertoires in COVID-19. The wider study: There were acute and convalescent COVID-19 samples, and they came from the United States, Italy and Spain.

Trimming shortened V by 7 bases and J by 4 bases, and 11 bases separated the two germline ends. Germline V lookup: CDR1 LNHDA, CDR2 SQIVND (reference sequence). The CDR3 length is 13 residues. Seattle researchers signed up patients amid active infection and tracked them longitudinally. The J gene is TRBJ1-5, the V gene TRBV19, with TRBD1 as a possible D gene (6 bases). The sample comprised peripheral blood. The sequence came from a woman in her sixties or seventies with COVID-19, enrolled during active disease. The DNA of the CDR3 is TGTGCCAGTATCGAACAGGGTAATCAGCCCCAGCATTTT. Protein sequence: CASIEQGNQPQHF.